This TCR beta chain was documented in a study of blood T cell repertoires in COVID-19. Study details: Samples representing acute and convalescent COVID-19 were sourced from the United States, Italy and Spain. Sample material is recorded as cDNA or gDNA derived from T cells, B-cell-depleted T cells, or PBMCs.

This clone was observed a handful of times. Per the authors' pipeline: Amplified reference gene primers provided the basis for estimating nucleated cell counts. TCRdb's table, derived via immunoSEQ multiplex PCR, lists solely in-frame clones and lacks some. The V and J calls and clone size were taken over from that table, and D and trimming were inferred from the DNA. Of tens of thousands of clones listed, 75% to 85% are singletons. CDR1 LGHDT and CDR2 YNNKEL come from the germline V gene (reference sequence). This CDR3 has 16 residues. The trim removed 4 bases at V and 5 bases at J, leaving 7 bases unmatched.

This TCR was recovered from a woman between 70 and 85 years old with acute or convalescent COVID-19. V and J are TRBV3-1 (or the pseudogene TRBV3-2) and TRBJ2-3; 12 positions match TRBD2. The sequenced sample consisted of peripheral blood. This chain's CDR3 is CASSLRASGRGDTQYF. The CDR3 nucleotides are TGTGCCAGCAGCCTTCGAGCTAGCGGGAGGGGAGATACGCAGTATTTT.